This T cell receptor (beta chain) originates from a study of blood T cell repertoires in COVID-19. Individuals aged about 18 to 90 years were recruited from around 22 US areas. Categorization into cohorts depended on clinical history that participants reported. Under the authors' procedure: Scientists estimated how many nucleated cells there were by amplifying reference gene primers. Profiling relied on immunoSEQ multiplex PCR, and the TCRdb table lists in-frame clones only, not all of them. The V and J calls and clone size are taken from that table; D and trimming were inferred from the DNA. The sample lists about 180,000 clones, 82% occurring once. The V gene's germline CDR1 is MNHEY and CDR2 SVGAGI. Losses at the gene ends were 2 bases for V and 4 bases for J; bases not matched to a gene: 5. The CDR3 is 16 amino acids.

This clonotype originated in a man in his fifties or sixties who had recovered from COVID-19. Material for sequencing was PBMCs or T cells enriched from blood (not recorded which). V gene TRBV6-5 combines with J gene TRBJ1-5; 10 bases map to TRBD1. CDR3 nucleotide sequence: TGTGCCAGCAGTTACGGCGGGACAGGGGATAATCAGCCCCAGCATTTT. Amino acid sequence: CASSYGGTGDNQPQHF.